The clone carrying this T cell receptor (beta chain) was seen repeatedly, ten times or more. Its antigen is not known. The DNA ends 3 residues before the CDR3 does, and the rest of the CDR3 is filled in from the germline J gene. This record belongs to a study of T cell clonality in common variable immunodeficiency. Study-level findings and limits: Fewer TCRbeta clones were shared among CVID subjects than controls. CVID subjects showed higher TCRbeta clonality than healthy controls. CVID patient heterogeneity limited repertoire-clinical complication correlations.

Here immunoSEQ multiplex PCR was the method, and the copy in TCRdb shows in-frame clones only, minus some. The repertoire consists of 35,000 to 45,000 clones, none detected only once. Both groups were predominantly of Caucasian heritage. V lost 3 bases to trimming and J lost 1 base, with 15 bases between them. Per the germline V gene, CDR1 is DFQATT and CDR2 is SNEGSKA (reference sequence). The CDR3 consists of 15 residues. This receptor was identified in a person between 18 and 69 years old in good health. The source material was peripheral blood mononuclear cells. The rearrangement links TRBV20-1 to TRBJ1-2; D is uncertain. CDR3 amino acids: CSASYYRTLNYGYTF. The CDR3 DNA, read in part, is TGCAGTGCTAGCTATTACAGAACCCTTAACTATGGC.